This T cell receptor (beta chain) was identified in a study of early T cells in non-severe SARS-CoV-2 infection. For the study at large: Alpha and beta chains were unpaired, from unsorted whole-blood bulk RNA. Overall study findings and caveats: A preference for anti-spike CD8 responses marked VDJdb matching, which missed private and CD4 specificities.

The CDR3 contains 14 residues. Germline V gives CDR1 SGHNT, CDR2 YYREEE (reference sequence). V lost 1 base to trimming and J lost 8 bases, with 12 bases between them. The protocol attached unique molecular identifiers to individual cDNA molecules. TCRdb reanalysed the 5' RACE reads using MiXCR and keeps one entry per CDR3 protein. The data hold 60,000 or so distinct CDR3 sequences, with around 12% observed a single time. This clonotype was counted between two and nine times. Antigen: not known. Specimen: whole blood. The chain joins TRBV5-4 to TRBJ1-4; D possibly corresponds to TRBD1 (6 bases). This receptor was obtained from an adult who was a healthcare worker with PCR-confirmed SARS-CoV-2 infection or an uninfected control (not recorded which). CDR3 nucleotide sequence: TGTGCCAGCAGCTTGACAGGGTTGGGCGAAAAACTGTTTTTT. Its translation: CASSLTGLGEKLFF.